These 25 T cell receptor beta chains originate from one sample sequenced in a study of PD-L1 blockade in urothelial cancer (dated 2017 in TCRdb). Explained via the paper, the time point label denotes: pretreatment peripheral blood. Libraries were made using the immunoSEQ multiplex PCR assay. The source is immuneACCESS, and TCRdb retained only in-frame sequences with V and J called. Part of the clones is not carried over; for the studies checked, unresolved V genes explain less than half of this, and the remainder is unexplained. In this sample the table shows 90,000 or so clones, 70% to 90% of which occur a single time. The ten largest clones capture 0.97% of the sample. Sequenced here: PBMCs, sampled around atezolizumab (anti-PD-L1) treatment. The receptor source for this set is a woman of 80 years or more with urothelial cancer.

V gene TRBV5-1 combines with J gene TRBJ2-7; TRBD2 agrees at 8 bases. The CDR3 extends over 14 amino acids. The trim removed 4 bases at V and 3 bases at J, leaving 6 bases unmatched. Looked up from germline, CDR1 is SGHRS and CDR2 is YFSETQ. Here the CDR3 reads CASSPPGGGYEQYF. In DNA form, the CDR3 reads TGCGCCAGCAGCCCGCCGGGAGGGGGCTACGAGCAGTACTTC.

In DNA form, the CDR3 reads TGTGCCAGCAGTGAGCGGGCCGGCGGCTCTGGAAACACCATATATTTT. As protein: CASSERAGGSGNTIYF. The chain couples TRBV6-1 to TRBJ1-3; D is undetermined. The CDR3 sequence is 16 residues long. CDR1 is MNHNS, CDR2 SASEGT, per germline. Trimming took off 3 bases at V and 0 bases at J, with 12 bases between the two ends.

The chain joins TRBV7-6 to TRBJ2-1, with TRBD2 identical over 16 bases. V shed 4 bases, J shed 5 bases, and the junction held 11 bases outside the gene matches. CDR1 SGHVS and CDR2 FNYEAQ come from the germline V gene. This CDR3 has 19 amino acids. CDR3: CASSSSPLGTSGRDNEQFF. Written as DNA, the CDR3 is TGTGCCAGCAGCTCTAGCCCCCTTGGGACTAGCGGGAGGGACAATGAGCAGTTCTTC.

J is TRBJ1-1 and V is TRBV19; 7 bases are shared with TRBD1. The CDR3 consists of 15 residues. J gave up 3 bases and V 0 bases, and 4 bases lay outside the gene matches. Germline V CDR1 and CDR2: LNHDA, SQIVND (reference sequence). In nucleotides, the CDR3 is TGTGCCAGTAGTATAGAGCAAGGGGGCCACACTGAAGCTTTCTTT. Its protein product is CASSIEQGGHTEAFF.

The DNA of the CDR3 is TGTGCCAGCAGCCGTCACAACCTACAGAGAAGCGGGGAGCTGTTTTTT. It codes for CASSRHNLQRSGELFF. The V call is TRBV7-8, the J call TRBJ2-2; D is ambiguous. The CDR3 is made up of 16 amino acids. Germline-derived CDR1 and CDR2 are SGHVS and FQNEAQ. Trimming removed 5 bases from V and 7 bases from J, with 20 bases in between.

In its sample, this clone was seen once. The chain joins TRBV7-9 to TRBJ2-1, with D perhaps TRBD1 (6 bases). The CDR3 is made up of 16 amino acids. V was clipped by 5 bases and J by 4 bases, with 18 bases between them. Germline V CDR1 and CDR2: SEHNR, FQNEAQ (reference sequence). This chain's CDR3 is CASSPKTGFKYNEQFF. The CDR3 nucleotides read TGTGCCAGCAGCCCCAAAACAGGGTTCAAGTACAATGAGCAGTTCTTC. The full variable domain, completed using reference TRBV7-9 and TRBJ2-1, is DTGVSQNPRHKITKRGQNVTFRCDPISEHNRLYWYRQTLGQGPEFLTYFQNEAQLEKSRLLSDRFSAERPKGSFSTLEIQRTEQGDSAMYLCASSPKTGFKYNEQFFGPGTRLTVL.

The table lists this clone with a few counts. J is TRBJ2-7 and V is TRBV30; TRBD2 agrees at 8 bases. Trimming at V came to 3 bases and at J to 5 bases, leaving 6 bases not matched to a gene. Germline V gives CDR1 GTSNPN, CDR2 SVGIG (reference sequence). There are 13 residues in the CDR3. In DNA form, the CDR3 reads TGTGCCTGGAGCCGACTAGCGATGAACGAGCAGTACTTC. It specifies CAWSRLAMNEQYF.

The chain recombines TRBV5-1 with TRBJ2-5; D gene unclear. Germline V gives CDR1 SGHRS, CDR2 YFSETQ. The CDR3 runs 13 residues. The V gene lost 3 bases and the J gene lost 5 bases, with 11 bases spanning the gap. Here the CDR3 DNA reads TGCGCCAGCAGCTATTCTATCCGGGAGACCCAGTACTTC. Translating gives CASSYSIRETQYF.

Here the CDR3 reads CASSGSGKQKETQYF. CDR3 DNA sequence: TGTGCCAGCAGCGGTAGCGGGAAACAAAAAGAGACCCAGTACTTC. The rearrangement links TRBV6-1 to TRBJ2-5; 8 nucleotides agree with TRBD2. The germline CDR1 and CDR2 sequences are MNHNS and SASEGT. V shed 6 bases and J 3 bases; nucleotides not matched to a gene: 9. The CDR3 consists of 15 residues.

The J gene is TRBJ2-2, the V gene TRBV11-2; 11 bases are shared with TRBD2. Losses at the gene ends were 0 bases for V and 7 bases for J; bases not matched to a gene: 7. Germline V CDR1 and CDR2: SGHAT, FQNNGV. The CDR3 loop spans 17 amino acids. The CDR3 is CASSLDRTSGRFGELFF. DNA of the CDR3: TGTGCCAGCAGCTTAGATCGAACTAGCGGGAGATTCGGGGAGCTGTTTTTT.

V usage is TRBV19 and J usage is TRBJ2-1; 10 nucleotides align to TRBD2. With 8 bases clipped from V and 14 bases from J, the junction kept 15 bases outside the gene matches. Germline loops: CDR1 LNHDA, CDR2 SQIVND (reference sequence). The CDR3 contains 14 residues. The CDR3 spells CASRDTSGKGMEFF. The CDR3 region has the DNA TGTGCCAGTCGTGACACTAGCGGGAAGGGGATGGAGTTCTTC.

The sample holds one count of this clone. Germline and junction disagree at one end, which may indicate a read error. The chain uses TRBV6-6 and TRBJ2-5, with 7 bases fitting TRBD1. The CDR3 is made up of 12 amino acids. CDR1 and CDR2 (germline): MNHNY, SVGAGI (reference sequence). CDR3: CASSSQRTGKDF. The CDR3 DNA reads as TGTGCCAGCAGTTCACAGCGGACAGGAAAGGACTTC.

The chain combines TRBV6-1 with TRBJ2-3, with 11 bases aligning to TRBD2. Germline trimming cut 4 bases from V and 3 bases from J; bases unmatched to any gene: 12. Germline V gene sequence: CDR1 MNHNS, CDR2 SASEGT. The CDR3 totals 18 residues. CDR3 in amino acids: CASSGLAGGKQVTDTQYF. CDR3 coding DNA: TGTGCCAGCAGTGGGCTAGCGGGAGGCAAGCAAGTGACAGATACGCAGTATTTT.

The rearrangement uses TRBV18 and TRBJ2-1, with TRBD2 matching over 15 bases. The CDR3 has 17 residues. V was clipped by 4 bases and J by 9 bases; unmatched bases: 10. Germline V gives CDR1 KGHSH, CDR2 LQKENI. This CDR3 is CASSRGGLAGGIGEQFF. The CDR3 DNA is TGTGCCAGCTCACGAGGGGGACTAGCGGGAGGAATTGGTGAGCAGTTCTTC. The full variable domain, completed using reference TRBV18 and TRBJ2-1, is NAGVMQNPRHLVRRRGQEARLRCSPMKGHSHVYWYRQLPEEGLKFMVYLQKENIIDESGMPKERFSAEFPKEGPSILRIQQVVRGDSAAYFCASSRGGLAGGIGEQFFGPGTRLTVL.

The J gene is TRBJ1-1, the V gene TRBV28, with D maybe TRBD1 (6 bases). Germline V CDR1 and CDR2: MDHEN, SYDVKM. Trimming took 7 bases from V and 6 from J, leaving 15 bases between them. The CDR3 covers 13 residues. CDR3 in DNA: TGTGCCAGCATCCTACAGGGTCGGCCTGAAGCTTTCTTT. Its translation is CASILQGRPEAFF.

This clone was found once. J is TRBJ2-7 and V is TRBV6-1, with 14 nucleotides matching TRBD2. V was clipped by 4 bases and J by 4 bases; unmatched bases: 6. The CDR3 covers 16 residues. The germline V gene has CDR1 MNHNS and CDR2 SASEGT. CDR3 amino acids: CASSAGTSGRGYEQYF. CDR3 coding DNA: TGTGCCAGCAGTGCCGGGACTAGCGGGAGAGGGTACGAGCAGTACTTC.

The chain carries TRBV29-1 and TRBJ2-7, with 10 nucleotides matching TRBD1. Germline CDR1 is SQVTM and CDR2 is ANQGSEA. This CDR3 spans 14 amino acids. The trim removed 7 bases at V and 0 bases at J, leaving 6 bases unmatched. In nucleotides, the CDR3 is TGCAGCGCAGGGGGACAGGGGAGCTCCTACGAGCAGTACTTC. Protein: CSAGGQGSSYEQYF.

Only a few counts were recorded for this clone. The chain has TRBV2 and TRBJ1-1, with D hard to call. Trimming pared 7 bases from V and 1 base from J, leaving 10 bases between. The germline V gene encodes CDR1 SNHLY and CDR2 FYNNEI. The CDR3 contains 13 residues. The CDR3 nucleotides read TGTGCCAGCACCCGGTCAGGGAACACTGAAGCTTTCTTT. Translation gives CASTRSGNTEAFF.

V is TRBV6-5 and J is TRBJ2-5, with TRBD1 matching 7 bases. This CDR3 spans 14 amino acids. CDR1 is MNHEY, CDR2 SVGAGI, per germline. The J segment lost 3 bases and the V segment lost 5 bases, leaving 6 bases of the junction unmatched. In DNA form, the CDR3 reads TGTGCCAGCAGTCGGACAGGTAGAAAAGAGACCCAGTACTTC. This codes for CASSRTGRKETQYF.

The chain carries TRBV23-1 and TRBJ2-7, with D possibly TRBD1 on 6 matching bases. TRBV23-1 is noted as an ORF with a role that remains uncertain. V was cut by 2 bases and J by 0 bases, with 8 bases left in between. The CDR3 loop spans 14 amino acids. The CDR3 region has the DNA TGCGCCAGCAGTCAAGGGGACACCTCCTACGAGCAGTACTTC. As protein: CASSQGDTSYEQYF.

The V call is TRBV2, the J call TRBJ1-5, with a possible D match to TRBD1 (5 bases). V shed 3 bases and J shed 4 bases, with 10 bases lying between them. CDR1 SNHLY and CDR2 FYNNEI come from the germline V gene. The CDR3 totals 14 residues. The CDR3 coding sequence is TGTGCCAGCAGTGATCGGACACCGAATCAGCCCCAGCATTTT. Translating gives CASSDRTPNQPQHF.

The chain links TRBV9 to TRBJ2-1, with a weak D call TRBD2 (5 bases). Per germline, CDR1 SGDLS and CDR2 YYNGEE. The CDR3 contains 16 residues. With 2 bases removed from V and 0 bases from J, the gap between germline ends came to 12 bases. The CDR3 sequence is CASSVPRGGSYNEQFF. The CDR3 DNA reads TGTGCCAGCAGCGTTCCTCGCGGAGGCTCCTACAATGAGCAGTTCTTC.

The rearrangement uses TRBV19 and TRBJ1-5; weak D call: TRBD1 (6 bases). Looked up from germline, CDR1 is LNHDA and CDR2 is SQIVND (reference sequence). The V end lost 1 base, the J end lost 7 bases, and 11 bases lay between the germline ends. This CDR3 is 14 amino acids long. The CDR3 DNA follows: TGTGCCAGTAGTATAGCAACAGGGCGGCAGCCCCAGCATTTT. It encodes CASSIATGRQPQHF.

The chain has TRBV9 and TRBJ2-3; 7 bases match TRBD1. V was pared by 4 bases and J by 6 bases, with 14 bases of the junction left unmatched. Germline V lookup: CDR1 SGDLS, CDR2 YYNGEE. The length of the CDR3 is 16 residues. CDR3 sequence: CASSPQGQAVVDTQYF. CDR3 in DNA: TGTGCCAGCAGCCCGCAAGGACAGGCCGTGGTGGATACGCAGTATTTT.

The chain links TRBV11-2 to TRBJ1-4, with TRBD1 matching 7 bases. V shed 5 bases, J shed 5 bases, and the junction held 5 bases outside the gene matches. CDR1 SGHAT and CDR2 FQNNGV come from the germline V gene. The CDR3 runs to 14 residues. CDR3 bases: TGTGCCAGCAGCCGTGACAGGGTGAATGAAAAACTGTTTTTT. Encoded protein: CASSRDRVNEKLFF.